This T cell receptor (beta chain) is drawn from a study of blood T cell repertoires in COVID-19. Study-level information: From the United States, Italy and Spain came samples of acute and convalescent COVID-19. From T cells, B-cell-depleted T cells, or PBMCs came the material, which was cDNA or gDNA.

This CDR3 spans 15 amino acids. V lost 4 bases and J lost 8; bases outside the gene matches: 9. Per germline, CDR1 SGDLS and CDR2 YYNGEE. How the authors handled the data: Nucleated cell number was recorded as an estimate derived from reference gene primer amplification. Profiled with immunoSEQ multiplex PCR; TCRdb holds only in-frame clones, not every one. Clone size and the V and J calls come from that table; the DNA yielded D and trimming. The data contain 95,000 to 110,000 clones, about 85% of them singletons. Sequencing used peripheral blood. The TCR sequence derives from a man aged 45-60 years in a cohort sampled during active COVID-19. This chain uses TRBV9 with TRBJ1-2; 12 bases match TRBD1. The CDR3 loop reads CASSPRPGTGGGYTF. The CDR3 DNA is TGTGCCAGCAGCCCCCGTCCCGGGACAGGGGGCGGCTACACCTTC.